Given below is one T cell receptor (beta chain) in context. The source of the sample is a study of T cells in Graves' hyperthyroidism and ophthalmopathy. The source material, RNA transcripts, was used to amplify TCR beta CDR3 regions. The HTBI primer set served for first-round RT-PCR of the TCR CDR3. Each CDR3 protein gets one entry after TCRdb re-called the multiplex PCR reads with MiXCR. The sample has roughly 300,000 distinct CDR3 sequences, about 14% seen once; the top ten hold around 23%. Patients aged 18 to 65 with hyperthyroidism were newly diagnosed, with duration under 2 months. Patients having uncontrolled infection, another autoimmune disease, pregnancy or lactation were not included. The receptor was derived from a young woman with Graves' hyperthyroidism. The sequenced material came from blood.

The CDR3 loop is CASSRTGGRYEQYF. The CDR3 DNA is TGTGCCAGCAGTCGGACAGGGGGTAGGTACGAGCAGTACTTC. The gene calls are TRBV28 and TRBJ2-7; 10 bases agree with TRBD1. J was trimmed by 4 bases and V by 5 bases; bases with no gene match: 5. The CDR3 has 14 amino acids. Germline-derived CDR1 and CDR2 are MDHEN and SYDVKM.